The entry below describes one T cell receptor (beta chain). It has no known antigen specificity. No quality values exist for individual bases; no much larger clone is one base distant. This sample is part of a study of shared clonotypes between healthy human individuals (dated by TCRdb to between 2020 and 2021). Study-level background: The cohort included a few men and a couple of women between 18 and 49 years of age. To estimate repertoire size and how much clonotypes are shared between individuals, the study performed deep sequencing of blood TCR repertoires from roughly five healthy adults. Per donor, three plates each were used for CD4 naive and CD4 memory, two for CD8 naive, and one for CD8 memory. To increase sequencing depth and limit assay-specific biases, TCR repertoire library preparation and sequencing were carried out by different laboratories using diverse techniques. Leukapheresis yielded between about 0.94 and 9.5 billion PBMCs per donor.

Broader findings and caveats from the paper: Pairwise subsampling led to the expectation that sequencing depth would affect the degree of clonotype sharing among donors. Incomplete sequencing was indicated by rarefaction of sorted-subset datasets, despite the large sequencing depth. Only blood was sampled, and tissue TCR repertoires likely differ from those in blood. The small number of donors limited the genetic and exposure-history diversity represented. Estimated clonotype richness was generally larger for naive than for memory subsets. Across a few donors, approximately 5% of naive CD4, more than 3% of naive CD8, approximately 2.5% of memory CD4, and under 0.45% of memory CD8 clonotypes were shared. Clonotypes shared by all four sorted-subset donors showed higher generation probabilities than non-shared clonotypes.

V loses 3 bases of germline sequence and J loses 4 bases, and the interval between the two ends is 9 bases. The germline V gene sets CDR1 to SQVTM and CDR2 to ANQGSEA. There are 12 amino acids in the CDR3, from cysteine to phenylalanine inclusive. The kept DNA is CDR3 alone, 36 bases in frame from the first base. The donors were healthy, HIV-negative adults who had no recently reported acute infections or vaccinations. Only Caucasian adults living in Nashville, Tennessee, USA were represented among the donors. CD4+ T cells were enriched by magnetic negative selection; naive cells were then positively selected on CD45RA, and the negative fraction formed the memory subset. Blood was collected by leukapheresis, and PBMCs were isolated by Ficoll-Histopaque density gradient centrifugation and then cryopreserved in liquid nitrogen vapor phase. Analytical flow cytometry was used to check the purity and quantity of every magnetically sorted T cell population. Each sorted fraction had its genomic DNA isolated and then quantified by UV absorbance on a Nanodrop 2000c.

Using the deep immunoSEQ assay, TCR CDR3 regions were amplified from genomic DNA by multiplex PCR. Extracted genomic DNA from each cell subset was spread evenly across all wells of several immunoSEQ 96-well plates, with each plate serving as a replicate. For sorted subsets, each replicate PCR was loaded with roughly 200 ng genomic DNA, equivalent to approximately 27,000 T cell genomes. Purified libraries were quantified with a Qubit 3.0 fluorometer, sized on a Bioanalyzer 2100, and re-quantified with the KAPA Library Quantification kit. Each immunoSEQ 96-well plate was sequenced on its own single-read 150-cycle Illumina NextSeq 550 flow cell. Regarding the original processing steps: Because the immunoSEQ output included only junctional sequences and no quality scores, the filtering could not be the same as the filtering used for full-length reads. Sequences were annotated with PyIR, a Python wrapper for IgBLAST v1.9, using IMGT germline references to assign V/J genes and CDR3. Reads were filtered out if the reads had weak V/J assignments (E-value above 1e-6), no CDR3, stop codons, out-of-frame junctions, or ambiguous translated residues. V3J clonotypes were defined by identical inferred V gene, J gene, and CDR3 amino acid sequence. Percentage overlap between repertoires was computed as shared unique clonotypes divided by the size of the smaller repertoire. Three approaches were used to assess repertoire richness: RTK rarefaction, the Chao1 estimator, and Recon v2.1 estimates of unobserved clonotypes. Generation probabilities for all TCRbeta clonotypes obtained by the gDNA method from four donors were computed using OLGA. TCRdb holds this immuneACCESS table with in-frame rearrangements only. Some clones are missing; in checked studies, unresolved V genes explain under half, and the rest has no known cause. V and J calls and clone size are those listed in that table; D and trimming were worked out from the DNA. For this sample there are 500,000 or so clones; roughly 95% appear just once. The biggest ten clones account for 0.055% to 0.075% of the sample.

The rearrangement joined TRBV29-1 to TRBJ2-5, and TRBD1 may be the D gene, going by 5 matching bases. This receptor was obtained from a woman in her twenties or thirties in good health. The sample comprised naive CD4+ T cells sorted from blood. The cell subset or site label, read with the paper, signifies: CD45RA+ positively selected. The nucleotides are TGCAGCGTTGAGGCGCAGGGAGAGACCCAGTACTTC. It encodes CSVEAQGETQYF.